These 20 T cell receptor beta chains were all obtained from the same sample, sequenced in a study of vaccination effects on CD4 cells after COVID-19. TCRdb's copy holds only in-frame clones and misses some; the assay was immunoSEQ multiplex PCR. The table lists fewer than 35,000 clones, around 70% of them singletons, with about 4% in the top ten. Culturing for about 9 days preceded CD4+ T cell isolation. No antigens are known for them. Material: CD4+ T cells from PBMCs cultured without peptide, obtained before COVID-19 vaccination. These TCRs come from a human donor who received a COVID-19 vaccine.

The chain has TRBV6-5 and TRBJ1-2; D call uncertain. This CDR3 is built from 13 residues. The V gene lost 7 bases and the J gene lost 8 bases, with 17 bases spanning the gap. Germline V gives CDR1 MNHEY, CDR2 SVGAGI. The CDR3 nucleotides read TGTGCCAGCACGGCCAGGTCGATCGGAGGCTACACCTTC. Residues: CASTARSIGGYTF.

The J gene is TRBJ1-5, the V gene TRBV6-2 or TRBV6-3, with a tentative D call TRBD1 (5 bases). The CDR3 runs to 15 residues. V lost 2 bases, J lost 7 bases, and 15 bases lay in between. The germline CDR1 and CDR2 sequences are MNHEY and SVGEGT. This CDR3 is CASSYVAGYGQPQHF. The CDR3 nucleotides read TGTGCCAGCAGTTACGTGGCAGGGTACGGGCAGCCCCAGCATTTT.

V usage is TRBV2 and J usage is TRBJ2-1; D tentatively fits TRBD1 or TRBD2 (5 bases each). With 1 base removed from V and 5 bases from J, the gap between germline ends came to 6 bases. Germline CDR1 and CDR2: SNHLY and FYNNEI. This CDR3 comprises 13 residues. The CDR3: CASSEGGNNEQFF. The CDR3 DNA sequence: TGTGCCAGCAGTGAAGGGGGGAACAATGAGCAGTTCTTC.

The V gene is TRBV11-2, the J gene TRBJ2-7; the match to TRBD2 covers 9 bases. This CDR3 has 14 residues. Germline CDR1 and CDR2: SGHAT and FQNNGV. V shed 5 bases and J 4 bases; nucleotides not matched to a gene: 6. As DNA, the CDR3 is TGTGCCAGCAGCGGAATAGCGGGGGATTACGAGCAGTACTTC. Its protein product is CASSGIAGDYEQYF.

There are a few counts of this clone. This sequence joins TRBV28 and TRBJ1-4, with 9 nucleotides matching TRBD1. The CDR3 has 14 residues. From germline, CDR1 is MDHEN and CDR2 SYDVKM. J lost 5 bases, V lost 6 bases, and 4 bases had no gene match. The CDR3 DNA sequence: TGTGCCAGCAGCACAGGGGGCAGGAATGAAAAACTGTTTTTT. This codes for CASSTGGRNEKLFF.

This chain joins TRBV3-1 (or the pseudogene TRBV3-2) and TRBJ2-5, with D tentatively TRBD1 (5 bases). The germline gives CDR1 LGHDT, CDR2 YNNKEL (reference sequence). The CDR3 is 14 residues long. V lost 4 bases and J 5 bases, leaving 14 bases between the germline ends. In DNA, the CDR3 is TGTGCCAGCAGCCTGATAGGGGATCAGGAGACCCAGTACTTC. Encoded protein: CASSLIGDQETQYF.

The chain joins TRBV27 to TRBJ2-7; 11 bases are a match to TRBD2. Germline trimming cut 2 bases from V and 3 bases from J; bases unmatched to any gene: 3. Germline V gene data show CDR1 as MNHEY and CDR2 as SMNVEV (reference sequence). The CDR3 is 15 amino acids. The CDR3 nucleotides are TGTGCCAGCAGTTTAACTAGCGGGGGACTCTACGAGCAGTACTTC. Residues: CASSLTSGGLYEQYF.

This chain uses TRBV6-1 with TRBJ1-5; D uncertain. CDR3 length equals 16 residues. From germline, CDR1 is MNHNS and CDR2 SASEGT. Trimming left V 4 bases short and J 3 bases short, with 16 bases between. The CDR3 loop reads CASSAEGYLLNQPQHF. CDR3 nucleotides: TGTGCCAGCAGTGCTGAGGGCTACCTTCTCAATCAGCCCCAGCATTTT.

This chain joins TRBV3-1 (or the pseudogene TRBV3-2) and TRBJ1-2; D perhaps matches TRBD1 (6 bases). CDR1 and CDR2 (germline): LGHDT, YNNKEL (reference sequence). This CDR3 contains 15 residues. V dropped 0 bases and J dropped 4 bases, with 12 bases sitting between them. The DNA of the CDR3 is TGTGCCAGCAGCCAAGAGGTGGGGGCAGGCTATGGCTACACCTTC. Protein product: CASSQEVGAGYGYTF.

The rearrangement joins TRBV24-1 to TRBJ2-3; D ambiguous. The CDR3 is made up of 12 amino acids. Germline values: CDR1 KGHDR, CDR2 SFDVKD. V was shortened by 5 bases and J by 8 bases, with 10 bases between the two germline ends. CDR3 residues: CATSGSFGTQYF. In DNA, the CDR3 is TGTGCCACCAGTGGGTCCTTTGGTACGCAGTATTTT.

This clone was observed a few times. This chain joins TRBV6-2 or TRBV6-3 and TRBJ2-1; D call uncertain. The germline V gene has CDR1 MNHEY and CDR2 SVGEGT. Trimming shortened V by 2 bases and J by 2 bases, and 10 bases separated the two germline ends. The CDR3 has 15 residues. CDR3 protein: CASSYGIGPYNEQFF. Here the CDR3 DNA reads TGTGCCAGCAGTTACGGCATAGGCCCCTACAATGAGCAGTTCTTC.

This clone was counted between two and nine times. The chain has TRBV2 and TRBJ2-7, with 10 bases aligning to TRBD2. J gave up 2 bases and V 2 bases, and 9 bases lay outside the gene matches. The germline gives CDR1 SNHLY, CDR2 FYNNEI. The CDR3 runs to 17 residues. In DNA, the CDR3 is TGTGCCAGCAGTGAAACCCTGACTAGCGGGTTGACCTACGAGCAGTACTTC. This translates into CASSETLTSGLTYEQYF.

This chain links TRBV29-1 with TRBJ2-2, with 9 bases identical to TRBD2. This CDR3 has 14 residues. Germline V lookup: CDR1 SQVTM, CDR2 ANQGSEA. The trim removed 7 bases at V and 3 bases at J, leaving 6 bases unmatched. The CDR3 spells CSALSGSYTGELFF. The CDR3 bases are TGCAGCGCTCTTAGCGGGAGCTACACCGGGGAGCTGTTTTTT.

The rearrangement links TRBV13 to TRBJ1-5, with 10 bases lining up with TRBD1. This CDR3 spans 14 amino acids. The J segment lost 6 bases and the V segment lost 3 bases, leaving 2 bases of the junction unmatched. The germline V gene encodes CDR1 PRHDT and CDR2 FYEKMQ (reference sequence). As DNA, the CDR3 is TGTGCCAGCAGCTTCGGGACAGGGGTTCAGCCCCAGCATTTT. Residues: CASSFGTGVQPQHF.

The chain joins TRBV10-3 to TRBJ2-7; TRBD2 aligns across 10 bases. Germline trimming cut 7 bases from V and 4 bases from J; bases unmatched to any gene: 10. Germline V CDR1 and CDR2: ENHRY, SYGVKD. This CDR3 contains 15 residues. This chain's CDR3 is CAIISSLAGDYEQYF. DNA for the CDR3: TGTGCCATCATCTCTTCTCTAGCGGGGGATTACGAGCAGTACTTC.

This clone appeared a single time. J is TRBJ2-5 and V is TRBV7-6, with D tentatively TRBD2 (6 bases). Trimming took off 1 base at V and 5 bases at J, with 20 bases between the two ends. The germline V gene encodes CDR1 SGHVS and CDR2 FNYEAQ. This CDR3 is 17 amino acids long. CDR3: CASSLVGFGRGRETQYF. The CDR3 DNA reads as TGTGCCAGCAGCTTAGTTGGTTTTGGGCGGGGACGGGAGACCCAGTACTTC.

The chain carries TRBV29-1 and TRBJ1-1; D may be TRBD1 (5 bases). Germline values: CDR1 SQVTM, CDR2 ANQGSEA. The V and J ends lost 3 bases and 0 bases respectively, with 8 bases between them. The CDR3 consists of 13 residues. DNA for the CDR3: TGCAGCGTTGAGAGACAGCTGAACACTGAAGCTTTCTTT. Encoded protein: CSVERQLNTEAFF. Drawing the rest from reference TRBV29-1 and TRBJ1-1, the complete variable domain is SAVISQKPSRDICQRGTSLTIQCQVDSQVTMMFWYRQQPGQSLTLIATANQGSEATYESGFVIDKFPISRPNLTFSTLTVSNMSPEDSSIYLCSVERQLNTEAFFGQGTRLTVV.

The genes are TRBV5-1 and TRBJ1-3; D unresolved. The CDR3 is 14 amino acids. Germline values: CDR1 SGHRS, CDR2 YFSETQ. The V gene lost 4 bases and the J gene lost 1 base, with 9 bases spanning the gap. The CDR3 DNA sequence: TGCGCCAGCAGCACGGACGGTTCTGGAAACACCATATATTTT. Amino acids: CASSTDGSGNTIYF. Full variable domain (rest looked up from reference TRBV5-1 and TRBJ1-3): KAGVTQTPRYLIKTRGQQVTLSCSPISGHRSVSWYQQTPGQGLQFLFEYFSETQRNKGNFPGRFSGRQFSNSRSEMNVSTLELGDSALYLCASSTDGSGNTIYFGEGSWLTVV.

This chain uses TRBV7-8 with TRBJ1-4; D is unresolved. V shed 4 bases and J shed 0 bases, with 6 bases lying between them. The germline V gene has CDR1 SGHVS and CDR2 FQNEAQ. The CDR3 spans 14 residues. CDR3 DNA: TGTGCCAGCAGCTCGTCATCAACTAATGAAAAACTGTTTTTT. Translated: CASSSSSTNEKLFF.

This chain joins TRBV19 and TRBJ2-7; D possibly corresponds to TRBD1 (6 bases). Germline assignment: CDR1 LNHDA and CDR2 SQIVND (reference sequence). The CDR3 contains 14 residues. V lost 4 bases, J lost 2 bases, and 12 bases lay in between. The CDR3 DNA follows: TGTGCCAGTAGTAATACTCGGGACACCTACGAGCAGTACTTC. As protein: CASSNTRDTYEQYF. Based on the CDR3 plus reference TRBV19 and TRBJ2-7, the full variable domain is DGGITQSPKYLFRKEGQNVTLSCEQNLNHDAMYWYRQDPGQGLRLIYYSQIVNDFQKGDIAEGYSVSREKKESFPLTVTSAQKNPTAFYLCASSNTRDTYEQYFGPGTRLTVT.